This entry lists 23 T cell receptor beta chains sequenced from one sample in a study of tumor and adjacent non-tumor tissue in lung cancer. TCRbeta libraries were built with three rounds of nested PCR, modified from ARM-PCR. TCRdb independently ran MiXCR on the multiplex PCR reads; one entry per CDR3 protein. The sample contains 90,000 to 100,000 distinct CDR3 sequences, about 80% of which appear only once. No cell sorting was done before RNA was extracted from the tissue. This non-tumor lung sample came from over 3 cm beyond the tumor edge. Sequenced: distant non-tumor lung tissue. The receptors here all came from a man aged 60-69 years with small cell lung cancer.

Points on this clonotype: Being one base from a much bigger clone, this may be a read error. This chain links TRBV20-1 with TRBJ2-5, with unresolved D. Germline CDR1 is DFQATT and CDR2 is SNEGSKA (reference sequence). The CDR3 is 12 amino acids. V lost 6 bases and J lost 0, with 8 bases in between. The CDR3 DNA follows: TGCAGTGCAGACTGGGACCAAGAGACCCAGTACTTC. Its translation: CSADWDQETQYF.

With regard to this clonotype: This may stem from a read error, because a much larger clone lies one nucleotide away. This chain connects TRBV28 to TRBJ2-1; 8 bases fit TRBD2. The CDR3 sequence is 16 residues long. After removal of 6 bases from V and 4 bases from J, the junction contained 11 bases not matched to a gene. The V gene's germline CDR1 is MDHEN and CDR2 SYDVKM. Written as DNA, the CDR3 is TGTGCCAGCAGACCACCGGGACTAGGGGAGTACAATGAGCAGTTCTTC. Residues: CASRPPGLGEYNEQFF.

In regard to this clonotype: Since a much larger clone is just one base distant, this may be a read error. The CDR3 DNA sequence: TGTGCCAGTATCCCTCCAGGGAAGGCGGCTGAAGCTTTCTTT. Translating gives CASIPPGKAAEAFF. This chain links TRBV19 with TRBJ1-1; possibly TRBD1 for D (5 bases). The CDR3 totals 14 residues. The germline V and J ends were trimmed by 7 bases and 6 bases, with 18 bases remaining between them. Germline V gene sequence: CDR1 LNHDA, CDR2 SQIVND (reference sequence).

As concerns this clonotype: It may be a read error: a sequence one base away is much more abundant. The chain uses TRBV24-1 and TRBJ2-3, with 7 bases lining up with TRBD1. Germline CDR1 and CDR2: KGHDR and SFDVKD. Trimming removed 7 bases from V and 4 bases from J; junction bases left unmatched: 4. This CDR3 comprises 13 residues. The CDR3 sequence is CATRPTGADTQYF. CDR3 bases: TGTGCCACCAGACCCACAGGGGCAGATACGCAGTATTTT.

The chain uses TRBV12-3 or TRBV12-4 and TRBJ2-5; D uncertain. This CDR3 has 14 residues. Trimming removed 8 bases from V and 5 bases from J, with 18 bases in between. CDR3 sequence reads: CASGWGGMGETQYF. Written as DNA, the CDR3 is TGTGCCAGCGGTTGGGGTGGGATGGGGGAGACCCAGTACTTC.

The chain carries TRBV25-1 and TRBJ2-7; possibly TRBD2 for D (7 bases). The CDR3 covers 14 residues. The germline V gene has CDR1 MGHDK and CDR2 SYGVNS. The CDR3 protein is CASGVVGGPNEQYV. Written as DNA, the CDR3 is TGTGCCAGCGGTGTAGTGGGGGGGCCGAACGAGCAGTACGTA.

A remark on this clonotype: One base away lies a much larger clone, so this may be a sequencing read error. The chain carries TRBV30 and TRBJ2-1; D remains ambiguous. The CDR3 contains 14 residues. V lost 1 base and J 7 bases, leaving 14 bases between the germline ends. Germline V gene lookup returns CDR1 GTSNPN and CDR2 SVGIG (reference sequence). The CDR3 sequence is CAWSGSSFRNEQFF. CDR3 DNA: TGTGCCTGGAGTGGAAGTAGTTTCCGGAATGAGCAGTTCTTC. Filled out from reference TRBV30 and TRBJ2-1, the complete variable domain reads SQTIHQWPATLVQPVGSPLSLECTVEGTSNPNLYWYRQAAGRGLQLLFYSVGIGQISSEVPQNLSASRPQDRQFILSSKKLLLSDSGFYLCAWSGSSFRNEQFFGPGTRLTVL.

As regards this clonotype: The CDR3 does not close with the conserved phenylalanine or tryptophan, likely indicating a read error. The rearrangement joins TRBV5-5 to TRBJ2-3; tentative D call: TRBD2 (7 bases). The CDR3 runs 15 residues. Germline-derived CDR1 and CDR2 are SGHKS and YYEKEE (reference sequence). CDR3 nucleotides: TGTGCCAGCTGCTTGGCAGGGGAGGGGACAGATACGCAGTATTTG. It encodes CASCLAGEGTDTQYL.

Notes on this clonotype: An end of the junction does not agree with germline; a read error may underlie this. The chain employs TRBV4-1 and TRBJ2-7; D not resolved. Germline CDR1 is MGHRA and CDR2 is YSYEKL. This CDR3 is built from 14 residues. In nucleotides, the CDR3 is TGCGCCAGCAGCCTGGAGATAACTACCTACGAGCGGTACTTC. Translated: CASSLEITTYERYF.

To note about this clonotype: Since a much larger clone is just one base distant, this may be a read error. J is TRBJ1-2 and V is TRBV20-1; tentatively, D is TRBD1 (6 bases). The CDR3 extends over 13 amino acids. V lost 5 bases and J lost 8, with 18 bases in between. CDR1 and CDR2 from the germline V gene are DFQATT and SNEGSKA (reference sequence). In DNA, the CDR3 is TGCAGTGCTTTGATGGACAGTGGGCTAGGCTACACCTTC. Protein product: CSALMDSGLGYTF.

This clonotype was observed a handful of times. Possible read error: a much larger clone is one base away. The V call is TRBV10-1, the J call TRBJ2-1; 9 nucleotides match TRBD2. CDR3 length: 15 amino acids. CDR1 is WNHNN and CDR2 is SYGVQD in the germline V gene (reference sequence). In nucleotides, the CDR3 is TGCACCAGCAGTCCTGGGGGACTAGCACCTAATGAGCAGTTCTTC. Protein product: CTSSPGGLAPNEQFF.

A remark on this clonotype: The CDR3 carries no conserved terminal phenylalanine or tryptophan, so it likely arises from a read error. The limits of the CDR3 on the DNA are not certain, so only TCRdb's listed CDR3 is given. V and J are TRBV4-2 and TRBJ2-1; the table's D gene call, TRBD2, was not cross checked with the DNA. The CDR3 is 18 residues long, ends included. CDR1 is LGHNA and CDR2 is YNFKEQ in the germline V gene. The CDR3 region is CASSQGPPLAGNPAVRFL.

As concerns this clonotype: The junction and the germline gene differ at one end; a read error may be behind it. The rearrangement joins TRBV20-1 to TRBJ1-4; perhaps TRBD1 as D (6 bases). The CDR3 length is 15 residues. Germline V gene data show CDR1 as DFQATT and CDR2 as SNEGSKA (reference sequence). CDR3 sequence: CSAGDYTGRGEKLFF. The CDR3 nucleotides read TGCAGTGCTGGAGACTACACAGGGAGAGGAGAAAAACTGTTTTTT.

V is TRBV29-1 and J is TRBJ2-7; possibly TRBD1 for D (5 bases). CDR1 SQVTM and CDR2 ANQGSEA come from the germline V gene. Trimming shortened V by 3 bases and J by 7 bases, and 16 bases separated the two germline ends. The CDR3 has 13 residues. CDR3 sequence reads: CSVEGGAGREQYF. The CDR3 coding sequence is TGCAGCGTTGAGGGTGGGGCAGGGCGGGAGCAGTACTTC.

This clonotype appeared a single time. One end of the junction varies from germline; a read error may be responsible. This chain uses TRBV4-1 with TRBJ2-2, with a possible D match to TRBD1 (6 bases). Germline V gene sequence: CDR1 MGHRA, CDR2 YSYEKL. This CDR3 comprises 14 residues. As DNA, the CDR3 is TGCGTCAGCAGCATGGGGGCCTATACCGGGGAGCTCTTTTTT. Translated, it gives CVSSMGAYTGELFF.

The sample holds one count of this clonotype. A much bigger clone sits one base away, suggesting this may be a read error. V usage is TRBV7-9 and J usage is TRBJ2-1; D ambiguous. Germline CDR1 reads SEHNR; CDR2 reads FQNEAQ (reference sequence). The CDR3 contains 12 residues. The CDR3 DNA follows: TGTGCCGGCAGCTCCTCTCACGGTGAGCAGTTCTTC. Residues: CAGSSSHGEQFF.

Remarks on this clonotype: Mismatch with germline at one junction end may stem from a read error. CDR3 sequence (DNA): TGCAGTGCTAGAGAAGGACAGGCGAACACTGAAGCTTCCTTT. Translating gives CSAREGQANTEASF. The rearrangement links TRBV20-1 to TRBJ1-1, with 7 bases lining up with TRBD1. This CDR3 region has 14 residues. The germline gives CDR1 DFQATT, CDR2 SNEGSKA (reference sequence).

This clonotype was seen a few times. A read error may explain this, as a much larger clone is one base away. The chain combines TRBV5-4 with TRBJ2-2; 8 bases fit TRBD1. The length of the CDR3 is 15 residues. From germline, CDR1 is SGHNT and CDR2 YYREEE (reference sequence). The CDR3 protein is CTSSDGTGNTGELFF. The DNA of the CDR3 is TGTACCAGCAGCGACGGGACAGGGAACACCGGGGAGCTGTTTTTT.

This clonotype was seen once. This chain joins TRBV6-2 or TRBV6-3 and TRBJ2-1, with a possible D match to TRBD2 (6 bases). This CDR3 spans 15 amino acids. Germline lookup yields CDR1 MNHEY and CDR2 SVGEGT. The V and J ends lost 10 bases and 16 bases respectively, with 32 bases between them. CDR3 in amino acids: CATSPRDSSYIEQFF. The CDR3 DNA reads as TGTGCCACGTCACCCCGGGACTCCTCCTACATTGAACAATTCTTC.

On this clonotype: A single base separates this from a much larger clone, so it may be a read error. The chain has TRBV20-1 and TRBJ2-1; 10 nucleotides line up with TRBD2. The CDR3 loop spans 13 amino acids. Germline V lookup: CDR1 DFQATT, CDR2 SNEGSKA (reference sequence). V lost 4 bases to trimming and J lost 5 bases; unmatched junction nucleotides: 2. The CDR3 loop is CSATGLANNEQFF. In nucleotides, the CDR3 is TGCAGTGCTACGGGACTAGCGAACAATGAGCAGTTCTTC.

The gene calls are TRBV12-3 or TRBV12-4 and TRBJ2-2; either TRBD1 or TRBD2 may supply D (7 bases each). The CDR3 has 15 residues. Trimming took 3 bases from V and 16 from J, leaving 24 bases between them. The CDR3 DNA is TGTGCCAGCAGTTTCTTTGGGACAGACACCGGGGGGCAGTTTTTT. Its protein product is CASSFFGTDTGGQFF.

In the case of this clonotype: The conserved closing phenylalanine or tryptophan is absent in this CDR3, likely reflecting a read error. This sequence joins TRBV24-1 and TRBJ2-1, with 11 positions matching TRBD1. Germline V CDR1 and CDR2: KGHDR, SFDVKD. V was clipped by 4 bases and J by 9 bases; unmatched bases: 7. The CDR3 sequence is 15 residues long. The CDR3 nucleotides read TGTGCCACCAGTGACCCGGGACAGGGGGTCAGTGAGCAGTTCTAC. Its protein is CATSDPGQGVSEQFY.

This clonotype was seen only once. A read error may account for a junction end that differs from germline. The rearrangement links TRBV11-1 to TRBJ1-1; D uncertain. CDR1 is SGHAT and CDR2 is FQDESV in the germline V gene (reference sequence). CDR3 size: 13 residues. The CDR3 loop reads CTSSSEGNTEAFF. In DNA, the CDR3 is TGTACCAGCAGCTCCGAGGGAAACACTGAAGCTTTCTTT.